This T cell receptor beta chain was documented in a study of OX40 agonist ivuxolimab in advanced cancers. Across the whole study: Patients receiving dose escalation had hepatocellular carcinoma, melanoma, renal cell or head and neck cancer. Whole-study findings and limits: Fewer expanded clones were found on average in CD4+ than in CD8+ T cells.

To note about this clone: Its antigen is not known.

The method was immunoSEQ multiplex PCR; TCRdb's version includes in-frame clones alone and lacks a portion of them. The sample has about 61,000 clones, around 87% seen once; the top ten hold approximately 1.3%. Germline V gene sequence: CDR1 SNHLY, CDR2 FYNNEI. This CDR3 contains 18 residues. Unmatched junction bases numbered 12, after V lost 5 bases and J lost 0 bases. The TCR comes from an adult with an advanced solid tumor such as melanoma, head and neck, liver or kidney cancer. Source: CD4+ or CD8+ T cells sorted from blood, taken in a trial of the OX40 agonist ivuxolimab. This chain connects TRBV2 to TRBJ2-3; 9 positions match TRBD2. The CDR3: CASSLRGGAYPSTDTQYF. CDR3 bases: TGTGCCAGCAGTCTCCGCGGGGGGGCCTACCCTAGCACAGATACGCAGTATTTT.